The rows below give T cell receptor beta chains drawn from one sample of a study of blood T cell repertoires in COVID-19. Sequenced by immunoSEQ multiplex PCR; TCRdb stores in-frame clones only, minus some. The sample lists some 200,000 clones, around 89% occurring once. Source material: peripheral blood. These receptors came from a man aged 40-49 years with active or convalescent COVID-19. The CDR3 runs from the conserved cysteine through the conserved F or W. A D gene is named only where the DNA matches it firmly. Clone size is not always given. Where it is, it says once, few, many or a class for expanded clones.

clone size,V gene,J gene,D gene,CDR3 DNA,CDR3 protein
.,TRBV24-1,TRBJ2-7,.,TGTGCCACCAGTGATTCACAGGGCCGTCAGTACTTC,CATSDSQGRQYF
.,TRBV27,TRBJ1-6,TRBD1,TGTGCCAGCAGTTCGTCGGGACAGGGGAATTCACCCCTCCACTTT,CASSSSGQGNSPLHF
.,TRBV6-6,TRBJ1-1,TRBD1,TGTGCCAGCAGTCGACAAACCGGGACAGACCACACTGAAGCTTTCTTT,CASSRQTGTDHTEAFF
.,TRBV7-9,TRBJ1-4,.,TGTGCCAGCAGCTTAGAGGGGGTTCTTGGAGAAAAACTGTTTTTT,CASSLEGVLGEKLFF
.,TRBV7-6,TRBJ2-1,TRBD2,TGTGCCAGCAGCGTTGCCGGACTAGTACTTGGCGAGCAGTTCTTC,CASSVAGLVLGEQFF
.,TRBV9,TRBJ2-5,TRBD1,TGTGCCAGCAGCCAAGGGACAGTCCTAGGGGAGACCCAGTACTTC,CASSQGTVLGETQYF
.,TRBV3-1/TRBV3-2,TRBJ1-6,.,TGTGCCAGCGGGTTACGGGGGGATTCACCCCTCCACTTT,CASGLRGDSPLHF
.,TRBV3-1/TRBV3-2,TRBJ2-5,TRBD1,TGTGCCAGCAGCAAACGATACCGGGACAGGGTAATCGTAGAGACCCAGTACTTC,CASSKRYRDRVIVETQYF
once,TRBV6-5,TRBJ2-3,.,TGTGCCAGCAGGGGGCTGGATACGCAGTATTTT,CASRGLDTQYF
.,TRBV28,TRBJ2-7,.,TGTGCCAGCAGTAAGGAACCGCGGCCCTCCTACGAGCAGTACTTC,CASSKEPRPSYEQYF
.,TRBV2,TRBJ2-1,TRBD2,TGTGCCAGCTCGGGGGGGCCTTTGTCCTACAATGAGCAGTTCTTC,CASSGGPLSYNEQFF
.,TRBV3-1/TRBV3-2,TRBJ2-7,.,TGTGCCAGCAGCCAAGTAAGCCTGCCCTCCTACGAGCAGTACTTC,CASSQVSLPSYEQYF
.,TRBV15,TRBJ2-7,TRBD2,TGTGCCACCAGCAGAGATTTACTAGCGGGGGGCTACGAGCAGTACTTC,CATSRDLLAGGYEQYF
.,TRBV5-1,TRBJ1-4,.,TGCGCCAGCAGCTTGAGCGGGGAGGTTACTAATGAAAAACTGTTTTTT,CASSLSGEVTNEKLFF
.,TRBV7-2,TRBJ2-1,.,TGTGCCAGCAGCTTAGCAGGGGCCTACAATGAGCAGTTCTTC,CASSLAGAYNEQFF
.,TRBV9,TRBJ2-3,.,TGTGCCAGCAGCTCTCATAGCGGATACCCTGTTGGTACGCAGTATTTT,CASSSHSGYPVGTQYF
.,TRBV6-6,TRBJ1-3,.,TGTGCCAGCAGTTACACACAGCCCTCCTCTGGAAACACCATATATTTT,CASSYTQPSSGNTIYF
.,TRBV13,TRBJ2-3,.,TGTGCCAGCAGCTATGGGAGTAGCACAGATACGCAGTATTTT,CASSYGSSTDTQYF
.,TRBV28,TRBJ1-5,TRBD1,TGTGCCAGCAGCTGGGGACAGGGAGGCAATCAGCCCCAGCATTTT,CASSWGQGGNQPQHF
few,TRBV29-1,TRBJ1-2,.,TGCAGCGTTCAGGCCCACGTCCATGGCTACACCTTC,CSVQAHVHGYTF
.,TRBV2,TRBJ2-7,.,TGTGCCAGCAGTGAAGCGTTACGGCTGAGGAGCTCCTACGAGCAGTACTTC,CASSEALRLRSSYEQYF
.,TRBV11-2,TRBJ1-3,.,TGTGCCAGCAGCTTAGGACGGGACTCTGGAAACACCATATATTTT,CASSLGRDSGNTIYF
.,TRBV12-5,TRBJ1-2,.,TGTGCTAGTGGTTTGGCTCTCCAGGGGTGGAGTGGCTACACCTTC,CASGLALQGWSGYTF
.,TRBV11-3,TRBJ2-3,TRBD2,TGTGCCAGCAGCCGGGTAGCGGGGGGGCACATTGAGCAGTATTTT,CASSRVAGGHIEQYF
.,TRBV18,TRBJ2-5,.,TGTGCCAGCTCACCAATGACAGGACAAGAGACCCAGTACTTC,CASSPMTGQETQYF
.,TRBV5-4,TRBJ1-4,.,TGTGCCAGCAGCTTCTCCGGGGAAATGAATGAAAAACTGTTTTTT,CASSFSGEMNEKLFF
.,TRBV3-1/TRBV3-2,TRBJ2-2,.,TGTGCCAGCAGCCAAAGTCCGGGGTCGAACACCGGGGAGCTGTTTTTT,CASSQSPGSNTGELFF
.,TRBV27,TRBJ2-2,TRBD2,TGTGCCAGCAGACTAGCGGTAAACACCGGGGAGCTGTTTTTT,CASRLAVNTGELFF
.,TRBV20-1,TRBJ1-1,.,TGCAGTGCTTCGGTGAACACTGAAGCTTTCTTT,CSASVNTEAFF